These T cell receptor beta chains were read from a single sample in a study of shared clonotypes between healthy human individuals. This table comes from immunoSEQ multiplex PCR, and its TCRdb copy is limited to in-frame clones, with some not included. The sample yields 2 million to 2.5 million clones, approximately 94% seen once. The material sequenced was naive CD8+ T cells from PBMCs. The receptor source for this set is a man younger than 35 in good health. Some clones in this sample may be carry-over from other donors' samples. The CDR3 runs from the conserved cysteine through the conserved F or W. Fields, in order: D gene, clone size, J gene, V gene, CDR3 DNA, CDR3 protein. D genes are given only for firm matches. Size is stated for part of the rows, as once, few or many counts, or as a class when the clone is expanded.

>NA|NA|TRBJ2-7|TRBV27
TGTGCCAGCAGTCTACTAGGGCCTCCCTACGAGCAGTACTTC
CASSLLGPPYEQYF
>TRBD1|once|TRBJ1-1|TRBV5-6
TGTGCCAGCAGCTTGGGCCGGACAGGGATTACTGAAGCTTTCTTT
CASSLGRTGITEAFF
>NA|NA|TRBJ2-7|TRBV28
TGTGCCAGCAGGGCGGGGATCAGTCGGTGGTACGAGCAGTACTTC
CASRAGISRWYEQYF
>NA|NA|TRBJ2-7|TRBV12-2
TGTGCAAGTCGCTTAGCCTTAGAGTGGCGGGAGGGTCCTAACGAGCAGTACTTC
CASRLALEWREGPNEQYF
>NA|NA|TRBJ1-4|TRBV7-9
TGTGCCAGCAGCCCGCGGGGGGCCGGTGAAAAACTGTTTTTT
CASSPRGAGEKLFF
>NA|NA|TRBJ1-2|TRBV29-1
TGCAGCGTTCGGATGGGCGCCGAGGTGGACTATGGCTACACCTTC
CSVRMGAEVDYGYTF
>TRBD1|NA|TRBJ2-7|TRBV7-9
TGTGCCAGCTCTCTGGGGGACAGTCCGTACGAGCAGTACTTC
CASSLGDSPYEQYF
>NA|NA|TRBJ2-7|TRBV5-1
TGCGCCAGCAGCTTGGCTTCAGGGGCGTACGAGCAGTACTTC
CASSLASGAYEQYF
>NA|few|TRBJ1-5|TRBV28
TGTGCCAGCAGTTTATCGGGGAATCAGCCCCAGCATTTT
CASSLSGNQPQHF
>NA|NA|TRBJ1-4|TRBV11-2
TGTGCCAGCAGCCCCCACCGGGGATCAACTAATGAAAAACTGTTTTTT
CASSPHRGSTNEKLFF
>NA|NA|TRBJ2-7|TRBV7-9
TGTGCCAGCACCCCCATAGCGGCATCTTTAGCCTACGAGCAGTACTTC
CASTPIAASLAYEQYF
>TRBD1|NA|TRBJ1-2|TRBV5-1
TGCGCCAGCAGCCCGGGACAGGGGGATGGCTACACCTTC
CASSPGQGDGYTF
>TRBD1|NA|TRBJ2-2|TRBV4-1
TGCGCCAGCAGCCAAAAGACCGGGACAGGGGCCGGGGAGCTGTTTTTT
CASSQKTGTGAGELFF
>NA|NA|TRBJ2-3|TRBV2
TGTGCCAGCAACACTCTCACAGTCCCAACCCCTAGCACAGATACGCAGTATTTT
CASNTLTVPTPSTDTQYF
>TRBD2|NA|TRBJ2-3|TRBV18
TGTGCCAGCTCGGACCTAGCGGGCCGCACAGATACGCAGTATTTT
CASSDLAGRTDTQYF
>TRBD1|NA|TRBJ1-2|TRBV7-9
TGTGCCAGCAGCTTATACCCGGACAGGTTAAACTATGGCTACACCTTC
CASSLYPDRLNYGYTF
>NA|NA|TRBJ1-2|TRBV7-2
TGTGCCAGCAGCGGACCCGGGATCCTCCCCCCCTACTATGGCTACACCTTC
CASSGPGILPPYYGYTF
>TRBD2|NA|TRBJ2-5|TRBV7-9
TGTGCCAGCAGCTTATACTCTAGGCTAGCGGGAGTAGAGACCCAGTACTTC
CASSLYSRLAGVETQYF
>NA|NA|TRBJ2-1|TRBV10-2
TGCGCCAGCAGGGACCGACAGGGTGGCGGGACATTGGGCTCCTACAATGAGCAGTTCTTC
CASRDRQGGGTLGSYNEQFF
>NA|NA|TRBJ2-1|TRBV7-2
TGTGCCAGCAGCTCCGATCGAGCGGTTTACAATGAGCAGTTCTTC
CASSSDRAVYNEQFF
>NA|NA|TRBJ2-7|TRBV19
TGTGCCAGTAGTCTGACTCTGTCCTACGAGCAGTACTTC
CASSLTLSYEQYF
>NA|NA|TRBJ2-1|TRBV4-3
TGCGCCAGCAGCCAAGCGGGGTACAATGAGCAGTTCTTC
CASSQAGYNEQFF
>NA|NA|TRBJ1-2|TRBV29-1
TGCAGCGTTGTAATAGAATACGCCGGACGGGATGGCTATGGCTACACCTTC
CSVVIEYAGRDGYGYTF
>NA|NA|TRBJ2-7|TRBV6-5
TGTGCCAGCAGTTACTCAGGGGGGAGCGTCGGCGAGCAGTACTTC
CASSYSGGSVGEQYF
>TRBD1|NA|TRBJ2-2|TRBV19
TGTGCCAGTAGTATCACCGGGACAGGGAAGGCCGGGGAGCTGTTTTTT
CASSITGTGKAGELFF
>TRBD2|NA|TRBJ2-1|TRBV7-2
TGTGCCAGCAGCGTAGCGGGAAGAAATGAGCAGTTCTTC
CASSVAGRNEQFF
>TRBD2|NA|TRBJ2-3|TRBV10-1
TGCGCCAGCAGGAACTTTAGCGGGAGCCCCACAGATACGCAGTATTTT
CASRNFSGSPTDTQYF
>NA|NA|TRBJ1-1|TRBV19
TGTGCCAGTGAGGACAATCCGAACACTGAAGCTTTCTTT
CASEDNPNTEAFF
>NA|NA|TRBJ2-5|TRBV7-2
TGTGCCAGCACCCCTTGGAGGGGCGTCGAGACCCAGTACTTC
CASTPWRGVETQYF
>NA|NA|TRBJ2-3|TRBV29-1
TGCAGCGTCCAGGGCTCCAACACAGATACGCAGTATTTT
CSVQGSNTDTQYF
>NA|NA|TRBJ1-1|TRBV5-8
TGTGCCAGCAGCTTGCTGGGAGGGGCTGAAGCTTTCTTT
CASSLLGGAEAFF
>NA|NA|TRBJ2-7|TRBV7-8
TGTGCCAGCAGCTTAGCGCTGGCCGGAAATGGGGAGAAAGAGCAGTACTTC
CASSLALAGNGEKEQYF
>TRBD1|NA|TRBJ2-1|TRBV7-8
TGTGCCAGCGGCACAGGGGTTAATTCCTACAATGAGCAGTTCTTC
CASGTGVNSYNEQFF
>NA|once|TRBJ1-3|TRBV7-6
TGTGCCAGCAGCTTAGGTCGGGGCTCTGGAAACACCATATATTTT
CASSLGRGSGNTIYF
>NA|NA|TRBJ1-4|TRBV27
TGTGCCAGCAGTTTAGGGGTCAGTGGAGGAAAACTGTTTTTT
CASSLGVSGGKLFF
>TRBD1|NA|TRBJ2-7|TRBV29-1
TGCAGCGTTGTAAAGGAGCCGGGACAGGGGTACGAGCAGTACTTC
CSVVKEPGQGYEQYF
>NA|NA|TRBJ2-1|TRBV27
TGTGCCAGCTGCTCGGGCTACCCTCACAATGAGCAGTTCTTC
CASCSGYPHNEQFF
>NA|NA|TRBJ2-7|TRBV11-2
TGTGCCAGCAGCCCTAGCGTCCGCTCCTACGAGCAGTACTTC
CASSPSVRSYEQYF
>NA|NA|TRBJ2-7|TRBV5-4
TGTGCCAGCAGCTTACACCCGCAGAGGGAGCAGTACTTC
CASSLHPQREQYF
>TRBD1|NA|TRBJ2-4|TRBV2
TGTGCCAGCAGGGCCGGGACAGGGATGCACATTCAGTACTTC
CASRAGTGMHIQYF
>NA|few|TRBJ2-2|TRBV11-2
TGTGCCAGCAGCTCTCCGGCCGGGGAGCTGTTTTTT
CASSSPAGELFF
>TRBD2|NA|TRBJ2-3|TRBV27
TGTGCCAGCAGTTTATCTGGACTAGCGGCAGGGGATACGCAGTATTTT
CASSLSGLAAGDTQYF
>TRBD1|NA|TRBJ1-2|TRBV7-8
TGTGCCAGCAGCGTTTCAGGGACAGGGTCCAGATCGAACTATGGCTACACCTTC
CASSVSGTGSRSNYGYTF
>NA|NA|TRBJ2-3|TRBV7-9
TGTGCCAGCAGCCGCACTGGGCCCGGCGTGGGGACAGATACGCAGTATTTT
CASSRTGPGVGTDTQYF
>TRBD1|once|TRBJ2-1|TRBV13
TGTGCCAGCAGCTCCACCGGGACAGGGGGCAATGAGCAGTTCTTC
CASSSTGTGGNEQFF
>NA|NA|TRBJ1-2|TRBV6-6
TGTGCCAGCAGCCTAGCAGGGCCCATCTTC
CASSLAGPIF
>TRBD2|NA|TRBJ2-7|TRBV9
TGTGCCAGCAGCCCCACGCAAGCGGGAGGATCTCGGTACGAGCAGTACTTC
CASSPTQAGGSRYEQYF
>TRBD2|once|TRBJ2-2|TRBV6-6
TGTGCCAGCAGTTCGGGAGGCGCCGGGGAGCTGTTTTTT
CASSSGGAGELFF
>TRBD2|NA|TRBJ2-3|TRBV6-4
TGTGCCAGCAGAAGACGAACTAGCGGGAGCACAGATACGCAGTATTTT
CASRRRTSGSTDTQYF
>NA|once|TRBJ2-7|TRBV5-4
TGTGCCAGCAGCTCAGGGGCCTCCTACGAGCAGTACTTC
CASSSGASYEQYF